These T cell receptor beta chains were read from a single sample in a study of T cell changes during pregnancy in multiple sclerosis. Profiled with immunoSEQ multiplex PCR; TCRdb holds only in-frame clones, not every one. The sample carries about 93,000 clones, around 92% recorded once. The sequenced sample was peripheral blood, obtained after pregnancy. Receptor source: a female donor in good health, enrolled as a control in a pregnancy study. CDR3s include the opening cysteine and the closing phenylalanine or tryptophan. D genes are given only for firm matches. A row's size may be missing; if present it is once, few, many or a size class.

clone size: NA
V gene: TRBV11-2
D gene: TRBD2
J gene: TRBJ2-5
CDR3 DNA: TGTGCCAGCAGCCCCCCAAGCGGGGGGGCAGAGACCCAGTACTTC
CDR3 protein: CASSPPSGGAETQYF

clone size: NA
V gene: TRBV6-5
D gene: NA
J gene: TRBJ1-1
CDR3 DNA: TGTGCCAGCAGTTACACGGGGGACACTGAAGCTTTCTTT
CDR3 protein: CASSYTGDTEAFF

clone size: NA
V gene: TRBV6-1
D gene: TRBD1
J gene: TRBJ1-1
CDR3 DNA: TGTGCCAGCAGTGAACCCTCCGGGACAGGGATTATGAACACTGAAGCTTTCTTT
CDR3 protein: CASSEPSGTGIMNTEAFF

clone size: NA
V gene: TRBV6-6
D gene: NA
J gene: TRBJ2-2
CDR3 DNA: TGTGCCAGCAGTTCCTCGACAGAGAACACCGGGGAGCTGTTTTTT
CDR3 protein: CASSSSTENTGELFF

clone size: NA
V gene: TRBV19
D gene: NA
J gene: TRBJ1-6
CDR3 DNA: TGTGCCAGTATGGGGTCAGGGATTAATTCACCCCTCCACTTT
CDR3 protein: CASMGSGINSPLHF

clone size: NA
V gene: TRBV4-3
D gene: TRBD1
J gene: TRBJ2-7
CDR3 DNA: TGCGCCAGCAGCCGCGGGACAGGGCCCTACGAGCAGTACTTC
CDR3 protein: CASSRGTGPYEQYF

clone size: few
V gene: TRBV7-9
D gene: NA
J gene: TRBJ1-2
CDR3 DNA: TGTGCCAGCAGCTTAGGAGTGAATGGCTACACCTTC
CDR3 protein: CASSLGVNGYTF

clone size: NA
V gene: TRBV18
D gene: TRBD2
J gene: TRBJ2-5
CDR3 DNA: TGTGCCAGCTCACCCCGAGCGGGGGCCTCTACCCAGAAAGAGACCCAGTACTTC
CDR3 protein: CASSPRAGASTQKETQYF

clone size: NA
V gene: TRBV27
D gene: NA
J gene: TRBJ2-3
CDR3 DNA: TGTGCCAGCAGTCCGGGCAGGGCAGCAGATACGCAGTATTTT
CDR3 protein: CASSPGRAADTQYF

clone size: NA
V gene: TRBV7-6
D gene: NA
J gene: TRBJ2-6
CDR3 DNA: TGTGCCAGCGCTGAGGCAGCCCCTGGGGCCAACGTCCTGACTTTC
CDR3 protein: CASAEAAPGANVLTF

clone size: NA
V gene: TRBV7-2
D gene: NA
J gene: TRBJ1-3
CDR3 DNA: TGTGCCAGCAGCTCAACGAGAACGGGGGGAAACACCATATATTTT
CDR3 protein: CASSSTRTGGNTIYF

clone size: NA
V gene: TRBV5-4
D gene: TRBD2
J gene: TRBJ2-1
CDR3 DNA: TGTGCCAGCAGCGACTTACTAGCGGGGGAAATAGATGAGCAGTTCTTC
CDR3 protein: CASSDLLAGEIDEQFF

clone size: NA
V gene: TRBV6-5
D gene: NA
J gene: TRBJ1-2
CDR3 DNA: TGTGCCAGCAGTTACACAGGCGTCTTCGGCTACACCTTC
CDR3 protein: CASSYTGVFGYTF

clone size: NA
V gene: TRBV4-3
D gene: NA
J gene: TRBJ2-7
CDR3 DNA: TGCGCCAGCAGCCAAATGGACAGCTCCTACGAGCAGTACTTC
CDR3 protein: CASSQMDSSYEQYF

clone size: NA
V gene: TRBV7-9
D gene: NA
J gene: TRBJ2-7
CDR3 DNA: TGTGCCTGCTCGGACAGCTCCTACGAGCAGTACTTC
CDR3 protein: CACSDSSYEQYF

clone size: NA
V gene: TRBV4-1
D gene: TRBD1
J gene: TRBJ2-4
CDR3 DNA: TGCGCCAGCAGCCAAAGACAGGGTGTCGGGTTAGCCAAAAACATTCAGTACTTC
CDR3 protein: CASSQRQGVGLAKNIQYF

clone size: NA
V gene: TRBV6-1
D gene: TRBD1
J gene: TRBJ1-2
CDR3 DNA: TGTGCCAGCAGTGATTTAAGGACAGGCTCTCAAAGGGGCTATGGCTACACCTTC
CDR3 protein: CASSDLRTGSQRGYGYTF

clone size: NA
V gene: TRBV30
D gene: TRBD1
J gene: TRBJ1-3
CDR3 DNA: TGTGCCTGGCCCACCCGAAAGGGGGCCCAGAGCTCTGGAAACACCATATATTTT
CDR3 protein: CAWPTRKGAQSSGNTIYF

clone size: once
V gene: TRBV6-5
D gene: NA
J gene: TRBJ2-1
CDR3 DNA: TGTGCCAGCGGGAGGAGGGGCGAGCAGTTCTTC
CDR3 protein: CASGRRGEQFF

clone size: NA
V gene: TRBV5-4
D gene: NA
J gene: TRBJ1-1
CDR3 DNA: TGTGCCAGCAGCTTGTCTTCTAACACTGAAGCTTTCTTT
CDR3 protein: CASSLSSNTEAFF

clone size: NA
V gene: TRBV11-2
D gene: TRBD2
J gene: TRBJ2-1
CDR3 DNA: TGTGCCAGCAGCTTAACCGCGGGGGGCCGAGGTGAGCAGTTCTTC
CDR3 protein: CASSLTAGGRGEQFF

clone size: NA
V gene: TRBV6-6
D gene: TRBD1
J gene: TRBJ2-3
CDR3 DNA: TGTGCCAGCAGTTATAACAGGGGTGGAGATACGCAGTATTTT
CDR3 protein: CASSYNRGGDTQYF

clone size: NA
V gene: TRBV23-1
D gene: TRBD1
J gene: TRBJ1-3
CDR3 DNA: TGCGCCAGCGGCCCGACAGGGACTGGAAACACCATATATTTT
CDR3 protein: CASGPTGTGNTIYF

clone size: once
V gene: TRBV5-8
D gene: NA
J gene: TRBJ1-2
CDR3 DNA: TGTGCCAGCAGCACGGGGGGGTTTGGCTACACCTTC
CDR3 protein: CASSTGGFGYTF

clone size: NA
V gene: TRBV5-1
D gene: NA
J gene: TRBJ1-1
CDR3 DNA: TGCGCCAGCAGCCTCGGAGCTGAAGCTTTCTTT
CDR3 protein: CASSLGAEAFF

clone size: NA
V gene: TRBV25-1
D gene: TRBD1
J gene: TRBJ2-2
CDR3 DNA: TGTGCCAGCAGTGAGATTGGGTCACAGGGGAACGGGGAGCTGTTTTTT
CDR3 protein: CASSEIGSQGNGELFF

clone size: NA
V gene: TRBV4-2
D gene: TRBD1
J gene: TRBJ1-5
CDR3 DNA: TGTGCCAGCAGCCAAGCTGCGACAGGGGGGGTCCATCAGCCCCAGCATTTT
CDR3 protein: CASSQAATGGVHQPQHF

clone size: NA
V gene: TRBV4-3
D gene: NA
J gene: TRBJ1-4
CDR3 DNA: TGCGCCAGCAGCCAAGGACAGGCTGAAACTAATGAAAAACTGTTTTTT
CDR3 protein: CASSQGQAETNEKLFF

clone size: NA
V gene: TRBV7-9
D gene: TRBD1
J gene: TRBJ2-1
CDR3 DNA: TGTGCCAGCAGCTTAGGACAGGGGAGCTACAATGAGCAGTTCTTC
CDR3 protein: CASSLGQGSYNEQFF

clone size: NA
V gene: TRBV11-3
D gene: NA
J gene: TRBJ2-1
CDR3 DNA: TGTGCCAGCAGCTTAGGCCAGAACAATGAGCAGTTCTTC
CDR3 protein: CASSLGQNNEQFF

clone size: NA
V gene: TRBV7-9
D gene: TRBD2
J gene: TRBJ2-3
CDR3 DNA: TGTGCCAGCAGCCAAACTCTAGCGGGTACAGATACGCAGTATTTT
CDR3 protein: CASSQTLAGTDTQYF

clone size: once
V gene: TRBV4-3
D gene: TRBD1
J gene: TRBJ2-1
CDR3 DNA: TGCGCCAGCAGCCAAGGGTGGGACAGAGCCTCCTACAATGAGCAGTTCTTC
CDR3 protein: CASSQGWDRASYNEQFF

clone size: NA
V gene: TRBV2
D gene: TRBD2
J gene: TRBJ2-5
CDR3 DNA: TGTGCCAGCAGCGTCGGGGGGGCCCAAGAGACCCAGTACTTC
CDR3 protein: CASSVGGAQETQYF

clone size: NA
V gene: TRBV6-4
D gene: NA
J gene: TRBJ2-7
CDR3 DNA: TGTGCCAGCAGTGACTCCCGGGGTGACTACGAGCAGTACTTC
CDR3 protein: CASSDSRGDYEQYF

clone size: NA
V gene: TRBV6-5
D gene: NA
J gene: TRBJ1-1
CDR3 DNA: TGTGCCAGCAGTTACCTAGGCTTCGCTGAAGCTTTCTTT
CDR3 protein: CASSYLGFAEAFF

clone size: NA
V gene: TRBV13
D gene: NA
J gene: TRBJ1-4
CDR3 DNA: TGTGCCAGCTCCCGGGGGACGAATGAAAAACTGTTTTTT
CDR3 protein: CASSRGTNEKLFF

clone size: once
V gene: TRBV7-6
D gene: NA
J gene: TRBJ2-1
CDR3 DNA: TGTGCCAGCAGCCCCGTGCAGGGAAATGAGCAGTTCTTC
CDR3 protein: CASSPVQGNEQFF

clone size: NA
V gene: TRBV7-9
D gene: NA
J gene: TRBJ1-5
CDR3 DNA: TGTGCCAGCAGCCTGGACAGAAATCAGCCCCAGCATTTT
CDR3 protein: CASSLDRNQPQHF

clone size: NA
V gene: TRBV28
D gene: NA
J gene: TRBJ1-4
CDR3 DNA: TGTGCCAGCAGTAACGGGGGTGGACTGTTTTTT
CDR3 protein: CASSNGGGLFF

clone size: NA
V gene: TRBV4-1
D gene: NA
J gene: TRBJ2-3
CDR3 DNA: TGCGCCAGCAGCCAGGGGACACCAGATACGCAGTATTTT
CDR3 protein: CASSQGTPDTQYF

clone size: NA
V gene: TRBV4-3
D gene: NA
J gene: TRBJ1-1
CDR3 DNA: TGCGCCAGCAGCAAAAACAGGGAGAACACTGAAGCCTTCTTT
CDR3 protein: CASSKNRENTEAFF

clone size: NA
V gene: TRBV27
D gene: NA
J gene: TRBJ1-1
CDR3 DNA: TGTGCCAGCAGTTTAGCAGGCCAGCTCTTATTGAACACTGAAGCTTTCTTT
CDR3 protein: CASSLAGQLLLNTEAFF

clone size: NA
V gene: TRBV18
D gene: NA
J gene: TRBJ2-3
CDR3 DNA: TGTGCCAGCTCACCACGGACAACTAACACAGATACGCAGTATTTT
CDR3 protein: CASSPRTTNTDTQYF

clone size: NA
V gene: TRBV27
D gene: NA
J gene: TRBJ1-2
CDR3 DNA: TGTGCCAGCAGCCTCAGGGGCGAAAACTATGGCTACACCTTC
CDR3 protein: CASSLRGENYGYTF

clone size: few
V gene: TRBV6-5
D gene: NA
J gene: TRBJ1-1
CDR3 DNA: TGTGCCAGCAGTTACGGAGGGCGCGGCACTGAAGCTTTCTTT
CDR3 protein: CASSYGGRGTEAFF

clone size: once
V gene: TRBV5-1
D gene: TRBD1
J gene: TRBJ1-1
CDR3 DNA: TGCGCCAGCAGCTTGGGGCGACAGGGAAACACTGAAGCTTTCTTT
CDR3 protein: CASSLGRQGNTEAFF